This passage covers 18 T cell receptor beta chains from one sample sequenced in a study of T cell responses to AZD1222 COVID-19 vaccine. The table came from immunoSEQ multiplex PCR; TCRdb's copy has only in-frame clones and leaves some out. The sample includes 150,000 to 200,000 clones, roughly 87% of them seen just once. This specimen was peripheral blood, taken 28 days after the second AZD1222 dose. These receptor sequences come from an adult who received the AZD1222 COVID-19 vaccine.

This chain connects TRBV5-6 to TRBJ2-3; unclear D gene. Germline values: CDR1 SGHDT, CDR2 YYEEEE. Trimming cost V 0 bases and J 4 bases, with 12 bases left between them. The CDR3 covers 15 residues. The CDR3 loop reads CASSLVLPWSDTQYF. The CDR3 DNA sequence: TGTGCCAGCAGCTTGGTCCTGCCCTGGTCAGATACGCAGTATTTT.

The table lists this clone with a few counts. The genes are TRBV3-1 (or the pseudogene TRBV3-2) and TRBJ1-2, with unresolved D. Per the germline V gene, CDR1 is LGHDT and CDR2 is YNNKEL (reference sequence). This CDR3 region has 14 residues. Trimming shortened V by 1 base and J by 2 bases, and 8 bases separated the two germline ends. CDR3 region: CASSQVTANYGYTF. CDR3 coding DNA: TGTGCCAGCAGCCAAGTGACGGCGAACTATGGCTACACCTTC.

V gene TRBV6-1 combines with J gene TRBJ2-1; 10 bases match TRBD2. The V segment lost 4 bases and the J segment 7 bases; nucleotides outside the gene matches: 10. Germline values: CDR1 MNHNS, CDR2 SASEGT. This CDR3 has 16 residues. The CDR3 sequence is CASSALAGGRGNEQFF. CDR3 nucleotides: TGTGCCAGCAGTGCTTTAGCGGGGGGCCGCGGTAATGAGCAGTTCTTC.

This rearrangement joins TRBV5-6 to TRBJ2-2; D gene uncertain. This CDR3 region has 14 residues. V was trimmed by 0 bases and J by 2 bases, leaving 5 bases between them. Germline V lookup: CDR1 SGHDT, CDR2 YYEEEE. The CDR3 DNA follows: TGTGCCAGCAGCTTGGGCAGAAACACCGGGGAGCTGTTTTTT. This gives the protein CASSLGRNTGELFF.

The chain recombines TRBV30 with TRBJ1-3; D gene ambiguous. The germline CDR1 and CDR2 sequences are GTSNPN and SVGIG (reference sequence). This CDR3 has 15 residues. V was clipped by 0 bases and J by 4 bases, with 13 bases between them. Here the CDR3 reads CAWSVGQTFGNTIYF. The CDR3 DNA reads as TGTGCCTGGAGTGTTGGGCAGACTTTCGGAAACACCATATATTTT.

Here the CDR3 DNA reads TGTGCCATCCGGGACAGCTATGGCTACACCTTC. It encodes CAIRDSYGYTF. This chain joins TRBV25-1 and TRBJ1-2; 7 positions agree with TRBD1. CDR3 length: 11 residues. CDR1 is MGHDK and CDR2 is SYGVNS in the germline V gene. The ends lost 10 bases at V and 4 bases at J; junction bases unmatched: 3.

The genes are TRBV3-1 (or the pseudogene TRBV3-2) and TRBJ1-5; D remains ambiguous. The V and J ends lost 3 bases and 2 bases respectively, with 8 bases between them. The CDR3 spans 14 residues. Germline V gene sequence: CDR1 LGHDT, CDR2 YNNKEL (reference sequence). CDR3 bases: TGTGCCAGCAGCCAGGCTGAGGGCAATCAGCCCCAGCATTTT. Its protein product is CASSQAEGNQPQHF.

CDR3: CASLTSGGELFF. In nucleotides, the CDR3 is TGTGCCAGCCTTACTAGCGGGGGGGAGCTGTTTTTT. This sequence joins TRBV6-5 and TRBJ2-2, with 9 bases that match TRBD2. The CDR3 spans 12 residues. V lost 8 bases to trimming and J lost 8 bases; unmatched junction nucleotides: 3. In germline, CDR1 is MNHEY, CDR2 SVGAGI.

V is TRBV7-6 and J is TRBJ1-2; no clear D. The CDR3 totals 13 residues. V lost 4 bases, J lost 7 bases, and 13 bases lay in between. The V gene's germline CDR1 is SGHVS and CDR2 FNYEAQ. The CDR3, as DNA: TGTGCCAGCAGCTCGATTGAAGGTAGTGGCTACACCTTC. Amino acid sequence: CASSSIEGSGYTF.

The V gene is TRBV19, the J gene TRBJ2-1; 12 positions match TRBD2. Unmatched junction bases numbered 5, after V lost 10 bases and J lost 4 bases. The germline V gene has CDR1 LNHDA and CDR2 SQIVND (reference sequence). The CDR3 extends over 14 amino acids. The CDR3 sequence is CATTSGGPYNEQFF. The CDR3 DNA reads as TGTGCCACCACTAGCGGGGGGCCTTACAATGAGCAGTTCTTC.

The V gene is TRBV9, the J gene TRBJ1-1, with D perhaps TRBD1 (5 bases). CDR3 length: 13 residues. Germline V gene sequence: CDR1 SGDLS, CDR2 YYNGEE. The ends were cut back, 3 bases at V and 5 bases at J, with 11 bases in the middle. The CDR3 DNA reads as TGTGCCAGCAGCGCCCACGGGGGTACTGAAGCTTTCTTT. It yields the protein CASSAHGGTEAFF.

Here the CDR3 DNA reads TGTGCCAGCAGCACCAACACCGACATCTACGAGCAGTACTTC. This codes for CASSTNTDIYEQYF. This chain connects TRBV5-4 to TRBJ2-7; no firm D call. This CDR3 region has 14 residues. Germline CDR1 reads SGHNT; CDR2 reads YYREEE (reference sequence). Trimming took off 4 bases at V and 3 bases at J, with 14 bases between the two ends.

The rearrangement joins TRBV5-1 to TRBJ2-2; no clear D gene. Germline V gene sequence: CDR1 SGHRS, CDR2 YFSETQ. The CDR3 is 11 amino acids. V dropped 3 bases and J dropped 7 bases, with 4 bases sitting between them. The CDR3, as DNA: TGCGCCAGCAGCTCGTTCGGGGAGCTGTTTTTT. Its protein is CASSSFGELFF.

This chain uses TRBV12-3 or TRBV12-4 with TRBJ1-1; TRBD1 matches 7 bases. V gave up 5 bases and J gave up 7 bases; unmatched junction bases: 4. This CDR3 region has 12 residues. The CDR3 DNA reads TGTGCCAGCAGTCCGGGACAGCATGAAGCTTTCTTT. Protein product: CASSPGQHEAFF.

CDR3 DNA sequence: TGTGCCAGCAGCCCGGGACAGGTGTCCTACGAGCAGTACTTC. This codes for CASSPGQVSYEQYF. This chain uses TRBV7-6 with TRBJ2-7; 8 bases are shared with TRBD1. The CDR3 length is 14 residues. Trimming cost V 5 bases and J 1 base; bases outside gene matches: 4. The germline CDR1 and CDR2 sequences are SGHVS and FNYEAQ.

This clone came up once. The V call is TRBV12-3 or TRBV12-4, the J call TRBJ1-2; no clear D gene. V was trimmed by 3 bases and J by 6 bases, leaving 11 bases between them. This CDR3 is built from 13 residues. This chain's CDR3 is CASSFSGSDGYTF. The CDR3 DNA reads as TGTGCCAGCAGTTTTAGTGGATCGGATGGCTACACCTTC.

The J gene is TRBJ2-1, the V gene TRBV12-3 or TRBV12-4, with D perhaps matching TRBD1 (6 bases). This CDR3 region has 13 residues. V gave up 5 bases and J gave up 8 bases, with 13 bases separating them. The CDR3 spells CASSNTGFDEQFF. The CDR3 nucleotides read TGTGCCAGCAGTAACACAGGGTTCGATGAGCAGTTCTTC.

V gene TRBV7-9 combines with J gene TRBJ2-3, with 9 bases fitting TRBD1. This CDR3 has 14 amino acids. Losses at the gene ends were 3 bases for V and 8 bases for J; bases not matched to a gene: 6. From germline, CDR1 is SEHNR and CDR2 FQNEAQ (reference sequence). CDR3 bases: TGTGCCAGCAGCTTGGGGGGACAGGGAGGTACGCAGTATTTT. It codes for CASSLGGQGGTQYF. The full variable domain, in which reference TRBV7-9 and TRBJ2-3 provide the parts outside the CDR3, is DTGVSQNPRHKITKRGQNVTFRCDPISEHNRLYWYRQTLGQGPEFLTYFQNEAQLEKSRLLSDRFSAERPKGSFSTLEIQRTEQGDSAMYLCASSLGGQGGTQYFGPGTRLTVL.